The source of this TCR beta chain is a study of molecular identifiers for immune sequencing clone quantification. Methods described previously, with TCR primers listed, were used for bulk TCR libraries. MiXCR was run by TCRdb on the PCR reads, yielding one entry per CDR3 protein. This table holds 460,000 or so distinct CDR3 sequences, about a fifth found once. Study observations and caveats: Over 98% of effector molecules, yet under 1% of naive-cell molecules, were held by clones above 20 RNA copies.

This clonotype was seen at least ten times. Its antigen is currently unknown. The CDR3 covers 13 residues. The germline V gene encodes CDR1 MNHEY and CDR2 SVGAGI. V was pared by 7 bases and J by 2 bases, with 8 bases between. The TCR comes from a human donor in good health. Some libraries in this study had Jurkat cell RNA spiked in. The genes are TRBV6-5 and TRBJ2-2; the D is unclear. The sequencing sample was made of naive CD8+ T cells from blood, with Jurkat cell RNA spiked in. The subset: FACS-sorted CD8+CD4-CCR7+CD45RA+ naive T cells. The CDR3, as DNA: TGTGCCAGCAACCAGCATAACACCGGGGAGCTGTTTTTT. It translates to CASNQHNTGELFF.